The rows below give T cell receptor beta chains drawn from one sample of a study of blood T cell repertoires in COVID-19. Assay used: immunoSEQ multiplex PCR; TCRdb lists only in-frame clones, some missing. The table shows fewer than 350,000 clones, with roughly 89% occurring only once. What was sequenced was PBMCs or T cells enriched from blood (not recorded which). Receptors were obtained from a woman between 18 and 29 years old with acute COVID-19. The CDR3 runs from the conserved cysteine through the conserved F or W. D genes are given only for firm matches.

j_call: TRBJ2-2
d_call: .
v_call: TRBV7-2
cdr3_aa: CASRSGLELFF

j_call: TRBJ2-1
d_call: .
v_call: TRBV30
cdr3_aa: CAWKGFSYNEQFF

j_call: TRBJ2-7
d_call: .
v_call: TRBV30
cdr3_aa: CAWKDQGIEQYF

j_call: TRBJ1-2
d_call: .
v_call: TRBV3-1/TRBV3-2
cdr3_aa: CASSQGNLRGYTF

j_call: TRBJ1-6
d_call: .
v_call: TRBV28
cdr3_aa: CASSARTEGNSPLHF

j_call: TRBJ2-3
d_call: .
v_call: TRBV25-1
cdr3_aa: CASRAETATQYF

j_call: TRBJ2-1
d_call: .
v_call: TRBV27
cdr3_aa: CASSLGGNEQFF

j_call: TRBJ2-5
d_call: TRBD2
v_call: TRBV5-1
cdr3_aa: CASSGRAQETQYF

j_call: TRBJ1-1
d_call: .
v_call: TRBV28
cdr3_aa: CASRPRGTEAFF

j_call: TRBJ2-1
d_call: TRBD2
v_call: TRBV29-1
cdr3_aa: CSVRGLANSYNEQFF